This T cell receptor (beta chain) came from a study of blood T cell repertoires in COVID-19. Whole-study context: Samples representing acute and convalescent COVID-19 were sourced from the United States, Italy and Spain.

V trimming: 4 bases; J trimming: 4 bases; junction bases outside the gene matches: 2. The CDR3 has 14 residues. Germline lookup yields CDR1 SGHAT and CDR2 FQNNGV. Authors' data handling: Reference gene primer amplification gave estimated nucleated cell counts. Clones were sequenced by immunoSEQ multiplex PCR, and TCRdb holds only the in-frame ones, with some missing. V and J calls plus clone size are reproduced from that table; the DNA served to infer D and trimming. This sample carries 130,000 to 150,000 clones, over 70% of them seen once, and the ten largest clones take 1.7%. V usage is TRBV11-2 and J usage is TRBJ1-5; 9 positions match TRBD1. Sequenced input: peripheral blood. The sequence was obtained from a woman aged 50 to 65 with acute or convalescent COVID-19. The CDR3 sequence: CASSSTGGNQPQHF. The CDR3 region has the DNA TGTGCCAGCAGCTCGACAGGGGGTAATCAGCCCCAGCATTTT.